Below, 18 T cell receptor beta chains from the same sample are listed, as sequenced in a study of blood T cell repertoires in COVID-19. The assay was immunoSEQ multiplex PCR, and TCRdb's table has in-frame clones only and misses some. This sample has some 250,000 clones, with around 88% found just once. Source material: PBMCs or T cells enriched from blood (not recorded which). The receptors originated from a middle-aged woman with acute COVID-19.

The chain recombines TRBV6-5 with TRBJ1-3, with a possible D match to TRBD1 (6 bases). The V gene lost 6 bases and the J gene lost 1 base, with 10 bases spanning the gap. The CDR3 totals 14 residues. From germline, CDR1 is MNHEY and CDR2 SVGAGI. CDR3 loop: CASRRQASGNTIYF. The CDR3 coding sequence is TGTGCCAGCAGGCGACAGGCTTCTGGAAACACCATATATTTT.

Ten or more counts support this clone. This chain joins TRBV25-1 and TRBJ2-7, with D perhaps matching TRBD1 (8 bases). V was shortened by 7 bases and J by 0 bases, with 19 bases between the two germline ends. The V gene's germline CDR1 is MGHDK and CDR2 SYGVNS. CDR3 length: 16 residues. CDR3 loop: CASTLSGTGSSYEQYF. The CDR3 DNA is TGTGCCAGCACCCTAAGCGGGACAGGAAGCTCCTACGAGCAGTACTTC.

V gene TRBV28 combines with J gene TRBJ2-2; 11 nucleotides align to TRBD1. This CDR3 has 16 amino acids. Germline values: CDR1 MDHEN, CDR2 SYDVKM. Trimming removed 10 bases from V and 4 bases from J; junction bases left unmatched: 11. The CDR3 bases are TGTGCCACTACTTCTCCCGGGACAGGGGGCACCGGGGAGCTGTTTTTT. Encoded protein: CATTSPGTGGTGELFF. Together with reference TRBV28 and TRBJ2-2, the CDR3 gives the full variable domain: DVKVTQSSRYLVKRTGEKVFLECVQDMDHENMFWYRQDPGLGLRLIYFSYDVKMKEKGDIPEGYSVSREKKERFSLILESASTNQTSMYLCATTSPGTGGTGELFFGEGSRLTVL.

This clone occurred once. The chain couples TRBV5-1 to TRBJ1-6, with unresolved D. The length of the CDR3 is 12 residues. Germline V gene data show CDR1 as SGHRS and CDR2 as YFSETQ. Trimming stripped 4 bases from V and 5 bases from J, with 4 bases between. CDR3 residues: CASSINNSPLHF. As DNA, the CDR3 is TGCGCCAGCAGCATAAATAATTCACCCCTCCACTTT. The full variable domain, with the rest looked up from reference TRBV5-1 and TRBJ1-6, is KAGVTQTPRYLIKTRGQQVTLSCSPISGHRSVSWYQQTPGQGLQFLFEYFSETQRNKGNFPGRFSGRQFSNSRSEMNVSTLELGDSALYLCASSINNSPLHFGNGTRLTVT.

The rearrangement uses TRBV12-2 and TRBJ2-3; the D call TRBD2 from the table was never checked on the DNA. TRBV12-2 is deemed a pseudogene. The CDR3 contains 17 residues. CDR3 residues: CASRLGSGTSFVDTQYF. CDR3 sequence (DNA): TGTGCAAGTCGCTTAGGCTCCGGGACTAGTTTTGTAGATACGCAGTATTTT.

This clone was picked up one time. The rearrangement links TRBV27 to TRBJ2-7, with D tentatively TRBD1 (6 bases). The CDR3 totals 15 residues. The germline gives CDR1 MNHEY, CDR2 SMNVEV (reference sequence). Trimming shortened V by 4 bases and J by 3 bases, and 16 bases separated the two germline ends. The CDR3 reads CASSSLQGMSYEQYF. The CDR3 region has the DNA TGTGCCAGCAGTTCCTTACAGGGCATGAGCTACGAGCAGTACTTC.

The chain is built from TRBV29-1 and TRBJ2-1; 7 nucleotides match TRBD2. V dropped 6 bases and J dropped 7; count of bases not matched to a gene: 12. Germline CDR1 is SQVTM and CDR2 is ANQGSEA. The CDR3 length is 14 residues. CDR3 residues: CSVVTSVRRNEQFF. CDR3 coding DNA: TGCAGCGTGGTCACTAGCGTAAGGAGGAATGAGCAGTTCTTC.

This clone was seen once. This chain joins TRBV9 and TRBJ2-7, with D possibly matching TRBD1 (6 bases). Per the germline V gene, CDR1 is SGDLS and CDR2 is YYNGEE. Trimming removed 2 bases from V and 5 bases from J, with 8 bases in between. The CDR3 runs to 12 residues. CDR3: CASSVTGDEQYF. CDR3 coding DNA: TGTGCCAGCAGCGTGACAGGTGACGAGCAGTACTTC. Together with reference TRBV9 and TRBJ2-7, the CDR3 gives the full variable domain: DSGVTQTPKHLITATGQRVTLRCSPRSGDLSVYWYQQSLDQGLQFLIQYYNGEERAKGNILERFSAQQFPDLHSELNLSSLELGDSALYFCASSVTGDEQYFGPGTRLTVT.

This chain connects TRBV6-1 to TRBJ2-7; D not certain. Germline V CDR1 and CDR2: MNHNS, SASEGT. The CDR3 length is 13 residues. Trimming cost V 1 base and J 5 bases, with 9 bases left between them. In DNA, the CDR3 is TGTGCCAGCAGTGAAGGATATCGGGACGAGCAGTACTTC. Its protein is CASSEGYRDEQYF.

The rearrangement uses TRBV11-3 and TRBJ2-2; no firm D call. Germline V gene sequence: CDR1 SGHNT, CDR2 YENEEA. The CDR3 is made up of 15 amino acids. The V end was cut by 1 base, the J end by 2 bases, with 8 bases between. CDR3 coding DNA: TGTGCCAGCAGCTTAGTTGGGCCTAACACCGGGGAGCTGTTTTTT. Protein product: CASSLVGPNTGELFF. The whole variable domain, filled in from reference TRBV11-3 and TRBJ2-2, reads EAGVVQSPRYKIIEKKQPVAFWCNPISGHNTLYWYLQNLGQGPELLIRYENEEAVDDSQLPKDRFSAERLKGVDSTLKIQPAELGDSAVYLCASSLVGPNTGELFFGEGSRLTVL.

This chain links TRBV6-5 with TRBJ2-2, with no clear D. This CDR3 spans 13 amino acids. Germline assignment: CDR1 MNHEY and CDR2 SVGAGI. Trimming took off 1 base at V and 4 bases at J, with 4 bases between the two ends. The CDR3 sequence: CASSYLATGELFF. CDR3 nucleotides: TGTGCCAGCAGTTACTTGGCCACCGGGGAGCTGTTTTTT.

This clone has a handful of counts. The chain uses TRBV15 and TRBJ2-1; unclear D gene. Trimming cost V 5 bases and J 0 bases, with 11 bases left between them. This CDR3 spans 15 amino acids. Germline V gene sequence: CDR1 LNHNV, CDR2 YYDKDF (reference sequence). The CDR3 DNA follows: TGTGCCACCAGCGCCCGGGTAAACTCCTACAATGAGCAGTTCTTC. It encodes CATSARVNSYNEQFF.

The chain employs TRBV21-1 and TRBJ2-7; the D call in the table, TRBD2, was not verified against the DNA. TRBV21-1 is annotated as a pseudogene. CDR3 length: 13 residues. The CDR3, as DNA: TGTGCCAGCAGCAAAGTAGTCAACTACGAGCAGTACTTC. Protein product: CASSKVVNYEQYF.

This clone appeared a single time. DNA of the CDR3: TGTGCCAGCAGTCGGACGGGAGCTCCCCAAGAGACCCAGTACTTC. Translation gives CASSRTGAPQETQYF. V usage is TRBV7-9 and J usage is TRBJ2-5; perhaps TRBD2 as D (6 bases). Germline CDR1 and CDR2: SEHNR and FQNEAQ (reference sequence). V dropped 6 bases and J dropped 1 base, with 15 bases sitting between them. The CDR3 runs to 15 residues.

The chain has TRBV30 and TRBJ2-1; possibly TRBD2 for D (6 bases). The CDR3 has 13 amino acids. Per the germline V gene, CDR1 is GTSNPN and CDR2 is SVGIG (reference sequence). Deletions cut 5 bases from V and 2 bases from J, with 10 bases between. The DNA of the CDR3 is TGTGCCTGGCTAGGAGGGACCTACAATGAGCAGTTCTTC. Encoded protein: CAWLGGTYNEQFF.

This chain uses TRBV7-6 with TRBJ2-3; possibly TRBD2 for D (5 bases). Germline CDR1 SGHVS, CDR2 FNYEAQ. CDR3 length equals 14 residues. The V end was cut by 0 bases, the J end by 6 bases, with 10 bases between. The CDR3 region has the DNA TGTGCCAGCAGCTTAGCGGTCGGGGTTGATACGCAGTATTTT. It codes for CASSLAVGVDTQYF. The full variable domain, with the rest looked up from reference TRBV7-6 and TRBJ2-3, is GAGVSQSPRYKVTKRGQDVALRCDPISGHVSLYWYRQALGQGPEFLTYFNYEAQQDKSGLPNDRFSAERPEGSISTLTIQRTEQRDSAMYRCASSLAVGVDTQYFGPGTRLTVL.

Written as DNA, the CDR3 is TGTGCCAGCAGACTCCAGCAGGGGTTCGAGCAGTACTTC. Amino acid sequence: CASRLQQGFEQYF. V and J are TRBV7-9 and TRBJ2-7, with D perhaps matching TRBD1 (6 bases). The CDR3 extends over 13 amino acids. With 6 bases removed from V and 6 bases from J, the gap between germline ends came to 15 bases. Germline V lookup: CDR1 SEHNR, CDR2 FQNEAQ (reference sequence).

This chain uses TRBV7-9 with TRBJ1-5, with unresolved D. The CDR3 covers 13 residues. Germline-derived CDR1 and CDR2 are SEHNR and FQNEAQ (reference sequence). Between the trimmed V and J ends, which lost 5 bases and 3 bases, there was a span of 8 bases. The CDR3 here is CASSDTHNQPQHF. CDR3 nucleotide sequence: TGTGCCAGCAGCGATACACACAATCAGCCCCAGCATTTT.